Each of the 19 T cell receptor beta chains below was sequenced from the same sample in a study of CD8 T cells in Susac syndrome. An amount of RNA that ranged from roughly 0.5 to 1 ug was reverse transcribed with random hexamers. TCRdb ran MiXCR on the immunoSEQ multiplex PCR reads and lists one entry per CDR3 protein. Altogether around 130,000 distinct CDR3 sequences are present, 90% to 95% being singletons, with the ten largest covering 0.11%. Sequencing used CD4+ T cells from PBMCs. All receptors derive from a human donor with multiple sclerosis.

This chain joins TRBV20-1 and TRBJ2-7; 9 nucleotides match TRBD1. The junction had 6 bases not matched to a gene; V was cut back by 3 bases and J by 6 bases. Germline CDR1 is DFQATT and CDR2 is SNEGSKA (reference sequence). This CDR3 has 13 residues. CDR3 loop: CSARGTGHIEQYF. The CDR3 DNA is TGCAGTGCTAGGGGGACAGGGCACATCGAGCAGTACTTC.

V is TRBV7-2 and J is TRBJ2-1; no firm D call. This CDR3 region has 15 residues. The germline V gene encodes CDR1 SGHTA and CDR2 FQGNSA. V lost 5 bases, J lost 2 bases, and 13 bases lay in between. CDR3 in amino acids: CASSKSGGTYNEQFF. CDR3 sequence (DNA): TGTGCCAGCAGCAAGAGTGGTGGGACCTACAATGAGCAGTTCTTC.

The chain employs TRBV28 and TRBJ2-1, with 12 bases identical to TRBD2. This CDR3 has 15 residues. Germline CDR1 and CDR2: MDHEN and SYDVKM. With 5 bases clipped from V and 4 bases from J, the junction kept 3 bases outside the gene matches. The CDR3 region has the DNA TGTGCCAGCAGTCCCGGACTAGCGGGGTACAATGAGCAGTTCTTC. As protein: CASSPGLAGYNEQFF.

This rearrangement joins TRBV20-1 to TRBJ1-2, with D maybe TRBD1 (5 bases). The length of the CDR3 is 13 residues. CDR1 DFQATT and CDR2 SNEGSKA come from the germline V gene (reference sequence). Trimming cost V 0 bases and J 8 bases, with 13 bases left between them. CDR3 amino acids: CSARDSWGQGYTF. The CDR3 DNA follows: TGCAGTGCTAGAGATTCTTGGGGCCAGGGCTACACCTTC.

V is TRBV7-9 and J is TRBJ2-5; 8 nucleotides align to TRBD1. V was clipped by 5 bases and J by 5 bases; unmatched bases: 10. CDR3 length equals 15 residues. Germline-derived CDR1 and CDR2 are SEHNR and FQNEAQ (reference sequence). CDR3 protein: CASSHGQGQEETQYF. DNA for the CDR3: TGTGCCAGCAGCCACGGACAGGGTCAAGAGGAGACCCAGTACTTC.

Notes on this clonotype: A read error may produce the germline difference seen at one junction end. V usage is TRBV3-1 and J usage is TRBJ1-4; 9 bases align to TRBD1. Germline loops: CDR1 LGHDT, CDR2 YNNKEL (reference sequence). CDR3 length equals 19 residues. CDR3 residues: CASSQSPGQGIPRWEKLLF. CDR3 nucleotide sequence: TGTGCCAGCAGCCAATCCCCGGGACAGGGAATCCCACGGTGGGAAAAACTGCTTTTT.

The chain is built from TRBV6-5 and TRBJ1-5; D call uncertain. Trimming cost V 2 bases and J 4 bases, with 9 bases left between them. Germline CDR1 and CDR2: MNHEY and SVGAGI. The CDR3 runs 14 residues. DNA of the CDR3: TGTGCCAGCAGTTACGGGGTCGGGAATCAGCCCCAGCATTTT. It specifies CASSYGVGNQPQHF.

This clonotype was counted a single time. This chain connects TRBV6-1 to TRBJ2-1, with TRBD2 as a possible D gene (6 bases). Trimming cost V 6 bases and J 3 bases, with 21 bases left between them. The CDR3 consists of 17 residues. Germline V gives CDR1 MNHNS, CDR2 SASEGT. CDR3: CASRPYLDYSDYNEQFF. CDR3 coding DNA: TGTGCCAGCAGACCCTACTTGGACTACTCAGACTACAATGAGCAGTTCTTC.

J is TRBJ2-6 and V is TRBV4-1, with a weak D call TRBD2 (6 bases). The CDR3 runs 16 residues. Trimming cost V 2 bases and J 0 bases, with 8 bases left between them. The germline gives CDR1 MGHRA, CDR2 YSYEKL. DNA of the CDR3: TGCGCCAGCAGCCAACCCGGGGGCTCTGGGGCCAACGTCCTGACTTTC. It is translated as CASSQPGGSGANVLTF.

This clonotype was seen a handful of times. The chain has TRBV28 and TRBJ2-6; 7 nucleotides match TRBD1. The germline V gene encodes CDR1 MDHEN and CDR2 SYDVKM. The CDR3 length is 15 residues. The J segment lost 2 bases and the V segment lost 5 bases, leaving 3 bases of the junction unmatched. The CDR3 region has the DNA TGTGCCAGCAGTCCGCAGGGGGCTGGGGCCAACGTCCTGACTTTC. Encoded protein: CASSPQGAGANVLTF.

Details on this clonotype: An end of the junction does not agree with germline; a read error may underlie this. The chain couples TRBV7-9 to TRBJ2-3; D unclear. The CDR3 is made up of 14 amino acids. The germline V gene encodes CDR1 SEHNR and CDR2 FQNEAQ (reference sequence). CDR3 protein: CASSPVSAFDTQYF. Written as DNA, the CDR3 is TGTGCCAGCAGCCCCGTATCCGCGTTTGATACGCAGTATTTC.

The chain recombines TRBV20-1 with TRBJ2-7; 7 positions agree with TRBD2. Trimming cost V 6 bases and J 6 bases; bases outside gene matches: 11. CDR1 is DFQATT, CDR2 SNEGSKA, per germline (reference sequence). CDR3 length equals 13 residues. In nucleotides, the CDR3 is TGCAGTGCCGATATTCGACTAGCTGGCGAGCAGTACTTC. It yields the protein CSADIRLAGEQYF.

This clonotype was recorded only once. V and J are TRBV20-1 and TRBJ2-1; TRBD2 aligns across 7 bases. Germline CDR1 DFQATT, CDR2 SNEGSKA (reference sequence). The CDR3 runs to 14 residues. V lost 4 bases to trimming and J lost 5 bases; unmatched junction nucleotides: 8. The CDR3 bases are TGCAGTGCTACCGGCGGGAGTTCTAACAATGAGCAGTTCTTC. As protein: CSATGGSSNNEQFF.

The V gene is TRBV20-1, the J gene TRBJ1-6; D remains ambiguous. Between the trimmed V and J ends, which lost 2 bases and 5 bases, there was a span of 10 bases. The germline gives CDR1 DFQATT, CDR2 SNEGSKA (reference sequence). CDR3 length: 14 amino acids. The CDR3 nucleotides read TGCAGTGCTAGAAGTAGGAGGGATAATTCACCCCTCCACTTT. Residues: CSARSRRDNSPLHF.

CDR3 loop: CASSLSDEYGYTF. As DNA, the CDR3 is TGTGCCAGCAGCTTATCGGACGAGTATGGCTACACCTTC. The chain links TRBV9 to TRBJ1-2; no definite D call. Trimming left V 4 bases short and J 5 bases short, with 12 bases between. The length of the CDR3 is 13 residues. Germline CDR1 is SGDLS and CDR2 is YYNGEE.

This sequence joins TRBV20-1 and TRBJ1-5; 8 nucleotides match TRBD1. CDR3 length: 14 residues. J lost 7 bases, V lost 6 bases, and 11 bases had no gene match. Germline V gene lookup returns CDR1 DFQATT and CDR2 SNEGSKA (reference sequence). CDR3 residues: CSADPDREKQPQHF. The CDR3 DNA reads as TGCAGTGCCGACCCGGACAGGGAAAAACAGCCCCAGCATTTT.

As concerns this clonotype: An end of the junction differs from the germline gene, which may be a read error. This chain joins TRBV28 and TRBJ2-5; either TRBD1 or TRBD2 may supply D (5 bases each). Germline CDR1 is MDHEN and CDR2 is SYDVKM. The CDR3 totals 15 residues. CDR3 in amino acids: CASSLSGQGVETQYF. The CDR3 region has the DNA TGTGCCAGCAGCTTATCGGGGCAGGGAGTAGAGACCCAGTACTTC.

The chain combines TRBV7-2 with TRBJ2-5, with 8 nucleotides matching TRBD2. The germline V gene encodes CDR1 SGHTA and CDR2 FQGNSA. The CDR3 is 16 amino acids. J was trimmed by 5 bases and V by 5 bases; bases with no gene match: 13. Written as DNA, the CDR3 is TGTGCCAGCAGCCGGGGGAATCAGCGGGGGTGGGAGACCCAGTACTTC. This translates into CASSRGNQRGWETQYF.

The chain combines TRBV6-5 with TRBJ1-2; no definite D call. Germline assignment: CDR1 MNHEY and CDR2 SVGAGI. The CDR3 loop spans 15 amino acids. Between the trimmed V and J ends, which lost 2 bases and 2 bases, there was a span of 12 bases. The CDR3 DNA reads as TGTGCCAGCAGTTACGTCCCGGATGCCAACTATGGCTACACCTTC. Its translation is CASSYVPDANYGYTF.